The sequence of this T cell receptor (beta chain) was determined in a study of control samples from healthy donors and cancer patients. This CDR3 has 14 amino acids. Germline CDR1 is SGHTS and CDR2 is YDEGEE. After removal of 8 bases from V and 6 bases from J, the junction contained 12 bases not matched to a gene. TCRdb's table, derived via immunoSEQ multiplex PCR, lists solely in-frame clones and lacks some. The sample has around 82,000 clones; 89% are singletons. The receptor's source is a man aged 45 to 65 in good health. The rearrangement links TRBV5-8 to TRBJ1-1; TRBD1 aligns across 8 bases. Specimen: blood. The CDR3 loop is CASRDRLGGAEAFF. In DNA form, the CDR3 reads TGTGCCAGTCGGGACAGGTTGGGTGGCGCTGAAGCTTTCTTT.